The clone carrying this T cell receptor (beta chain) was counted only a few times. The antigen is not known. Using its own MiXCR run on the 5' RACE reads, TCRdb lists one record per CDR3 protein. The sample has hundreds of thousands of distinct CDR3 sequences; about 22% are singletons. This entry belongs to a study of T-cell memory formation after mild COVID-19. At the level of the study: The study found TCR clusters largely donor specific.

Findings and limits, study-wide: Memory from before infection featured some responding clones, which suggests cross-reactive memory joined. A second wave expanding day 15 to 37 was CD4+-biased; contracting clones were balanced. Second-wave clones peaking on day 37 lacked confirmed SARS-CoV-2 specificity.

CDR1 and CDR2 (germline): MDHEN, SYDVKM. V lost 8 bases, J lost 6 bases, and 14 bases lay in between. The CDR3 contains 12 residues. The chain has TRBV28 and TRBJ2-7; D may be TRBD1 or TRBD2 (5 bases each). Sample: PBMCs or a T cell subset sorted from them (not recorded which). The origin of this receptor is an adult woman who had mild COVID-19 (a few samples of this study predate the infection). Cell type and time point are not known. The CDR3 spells CASLRGVSEQYF. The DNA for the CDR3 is TGTGCCAGCCTCCGAGGGGTTTCCGAGCAGTACTTC.